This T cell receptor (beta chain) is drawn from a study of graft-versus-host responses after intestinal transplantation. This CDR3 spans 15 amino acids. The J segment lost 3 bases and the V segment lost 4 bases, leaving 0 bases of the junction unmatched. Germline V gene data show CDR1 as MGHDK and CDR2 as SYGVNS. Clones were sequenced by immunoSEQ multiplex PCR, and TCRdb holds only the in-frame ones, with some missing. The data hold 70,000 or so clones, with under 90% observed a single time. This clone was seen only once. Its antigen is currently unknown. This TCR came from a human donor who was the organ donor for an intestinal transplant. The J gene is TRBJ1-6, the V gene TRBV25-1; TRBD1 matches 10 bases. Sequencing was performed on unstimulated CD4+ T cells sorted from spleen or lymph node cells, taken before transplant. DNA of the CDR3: TGTGCCAGCAGTGGGGACAGGGGCTATAATTCACCCCTCCACTTT. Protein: CASSGDRGYNSPLHF.